The clone carrying this T cell receptor (beta chain) was counted ten times or more. In the study's own analysis: Amplified reference gene primers provided the basis for estimating nucleated cell counts. Produced via immunoSEQ multiplex PCR; TCRdb's table is partial and in-frame only. The DNA gave D and trimming, while V, J and clone size come from that table. The table records around 220,000 clones, 80% to 85% of them present only once. The V and J ends lost 2 bases and 1 base respectively, with 18 bases between them. Germline assignment: CDR1 MNHEY and CDR2 SMNVEV (reference sequence). CDR3 length: 17 residues. The data stem from a study of blood T cell repertoires in COVID-19. Study-wide background: PBMCs, B-cell-depleted T cells, or T cells provided the cDNA or gDNA that made up the material.

This TCR was sampled from a human donor in a cohort sampled during active COVID-19. Sequences were obtained from peripheral blood. The V call is TRBV27, the J call TRBJ2-7; the D gene is possibly TRBD2 (6 bases). The CDR3 protein is CASSLRHPAGDSYEQYF. In DNA, the CDR3 is TGTGCCAGCAGTTTAAGGCACCCAGCGGGCGATTCCTACGAGCAGTACTTC.